The 11 T cell receptor beta chains below come from one sample, sequenced in a study of glioma-infiltrating T cells. The iRepertoire nested amplicon-rescue multiplex PCR amplified TCR alpha and beta CDR3s from RNA. In TCRdb, the multiplex PCR reads were re-called with MiXCR into one record per CDR3 protein. The sample contains over 100,000 distinct CDR3 sequences, about 25% of which appear only once. The source material was glioma tissue, nonneoplastic brain tissue, or PBMCs (not recorded which). Receptors were obtained from a human donor with low-grade glioma or glioblastoma, undergoing nonglioma brain surgery, or in good health (not recorded which).

This clonotype showed up many times. This chain uses TRBV20-1 with TRBJ2-7, with D perhaps TRBD1 (5 bases). Trimming removed 0 bases at V and 3 bases at J, with 9 bases between. CDR3 length: 13 amino acids. CDR1 and CDR2 from the germline V gene are DFQATT and SNEGSKA (reference sequence). The CDR3, as DNA: TGCAGTGCTAGAGACAGGGATTACTACGAGCAGTACTTC. Encoded protein: CSARDRDYYEQYF.

This clonotype was counted at least ten times. The CDR3 nucleotides read TGTGCCAGCAGCCAGGGCCCTGTTAATGAAGCTTTCTTT. It translates to CASSQGPVNEAFF. V gene TRBV14 combines with J gene TRBJ1-1; unclear D gene. CDR3 size: 13 residues. Germline CDR1 is SGHDN and CDR2 is FVKESK. The ends were cut back, 3 bases at V and 7 bases at J, with 12 bases in the middle.

This clonotype was seen repeatedly, ten times or more. CDR3 in amino acids: CASSLSGYEQYF. CDR3 nucleotide sequence: TGTGCCAGCAGCTTGTCTGGATACGAGCAGTACTTC. The chain carries TRBV7-9 and TRBJ2-7; D call uncertain. The length of the CDR3 is 12 residues. Germline assignment: CDR1 SEHNR and CDR2 FQNEAQ (reference sequence). Trimming removed 3 bases from V and 4 bases from J, with 7 bases in between.

This clonotype has ten or more counts. The chain uses TRBV27 and TRBJ2-7; 8 positions agree with TRBD1. The germline CDR1 and CDR2 sequences are MNHEY and SMNVEV (reference sequence). CDR3 length equals 14 residues. J lost 5 bases, V lost 5 bases, and 8 bases had no gene match. The CDR3 DNA follows: TGTGCCAGCAGTCCTAGACAGGGGTTGAACGAGCAGTACTTC. Its translation is CASSPRQGLNEQYF.

The genes are TRBV4-3 and TRBJ2-7; D possibly corresponds to TRBD2 (5 bases). CDR1 LGHNA and CDR2 YSLEER come from the germline V gene. V lost 2 bases and J 2 bases, leaving 13 bases between the germline ends. The CDR3 spans 15 residues. The CDR3 sequence: CASSQLGLEAYEQYF. In nucleotides, the CDR3 is TGCGCCAGCAGCCAACTCGGACTGGAAGCCTACGAGCAGTACTTC.

Ten or more counts support this clonotype. The chain is built from TRBV7-6 and TRBJ1-5; D remains ambiguous. The germline V gene has CDR1 SGHVS and CDR2 FNYEAQ. This CDR3 spans 16 amino acids. Trimming pared 5 bases from V and 2 bases from J, leaving 16 bases between. CDR3 coding DNA: TGTGCCAGCAGCCCCCGAATATTGGGCGGCAATCAGCCCCAGCATTTT. Amino acid sequence: CASSPRILGGNQPQHF.

This clonotype was detected many times. This chain connects TRBV29-1 to TRBJ2-7, with D possibly matching TRBD1 (6 bases). Trimming cost V 4 bases and J 3 bases, with 10 bases left between them. CDR3 length: 12 residues. Germline-derived CDR1 and CDR2 are SQVTM and ANQGSEA. The DNA of the CDR3 is TGCAGCGTTGGGGACATAGGCTACGAGCAGTACTTC. Encoded protein: CSVGDIGYEQYF.

This clonotype was seen repeatedly, ten times or more. V usage is TRBV29-1 and J usage is TRBJ2-1; D remains ambiguous. The ends were cut back, 7 bases at V and 1 base at J, with 14 bases in the middle. Germline CDR1 reads SQVTM; CDR2 reads ANQGSEA. The length of the CDR3 is 14 residues. The CDR3 nucleotides read TGCAGCGGGGTAGGCGGATCTTCCTACAATGAGCAGTTCTTC. It encodes CSGVGGSSYNEQFF.

This clonotype was counted ten times or more. V and J are TRBV29-1 and TRBJ1-1; D remains ambiguous. The CDR3 runs to 12 residues. CDR1 is SQVTM and CDR2 is ANQGSEA in the germline V gene. Trimming left V 3 bases short and J 2 bases short, with 7 bases between. CDR3 in amino acids: CSVELGNTEAFF. CDR3 DNA sequence: TGCAGCGTTGAGTTGGGTAACACTGAAGCTTTCTTT.

In this sample, this clonotype turned up many times. V is TRBV20-1 and J is TRBJ2-1; 10 bases agree with TRBD1. Germline values: CDR1 DFQATT, CDR2 SNEGSKA (reference sequence). V gave up 3 bases and J gave up 5 bases; unmatched junction bases: 4. The CDR3 sequence is 14 residues long. In DNA form, the CDR3 reads TGCAGTGCTAGTGACGGGACAGGGGACAATGAGCAGTTCTTC. It encodes CSASDGTGDNEQFF.

This clonotype has a count of ten or more. J is TRBJ2-1 and V is TRBV7-6; 9 positions match TRBD2. Germline V lookup: CDR1 SGHVS, CDR2 FNYEAQ. The junction had 8 bases not matched to a gene; V was cut back by 4 bases and J by 1 base. The CDR3 consists of 17 residues. For the CDR3, the DNA is TGTGCCAGCAGCTCCCCTACTAGCGGGTCATCCTACAATGAGCAGTTCTTC. Its translation is CASSSPTSGSSYNEQFF. Combining the CDR3 with reference TRBV7-6 and TRBJ2-1 gives the whole variable domain GAGVSQSPRYKVTKRGQDVALRCDPISGHVSLYWYRQALGQGPEFLTYFNYEAQQDKSGLPNDRFSAERPEGSISTLTIQRTEQRDSAMYRCASSSPTSGSSYNEQFFGPGTRLTVL.